This TCR beta chain was recorded in a study of spatial heterogeneity in lung cancer. Study results and limitations: Counts of expanded intratumoral alpha and beta TCRs tracked tumor mutation counts. Ubiquitous and regional expanded TCR counts mirrored ubiquitous and regional nonsynonymous mutation counts, respectively.

Germline V lookup: CDR1 DFQATT, CDR2 SNEGSKA (reference sequence). This CDR3 spans 13 amino acids. Trimming took 2 bases from V and 10 from J; bases not matched to a gene: 9. In the library, each TCR cDNA molecule bore its own unique molecular identifier. Via MiXCR, TCRdb re-called the 5' RACE reads, giving one row per CDR3 protein. This sample carries 5,000 to 6,500 distinct CDR3 sequences, 5.5% to 7% of them seen once, and the ten largest clones take under 45%. About this clonotype: Its specificity is unknown. The library was prepared for alpha chains; this beta chain is a stray read, so its frequency means little.

Described time point: sample taken at primary tumor resection. Tumor, nontumor lung or frozen PBMC supplied whole RNA, sequenced without sorting. The chain links TRBV20-1 to TRBJ1-1, with 8 bases identical to TRBD1. This receptor was identified in a female donor with early-stage non-small cell lung cancer. Source: lung tumor tissue, taken at surgery. DNA of the CDR3: TGCAGTGCTAGACGAACAGGGGGGCCCGGAGCTTTCTTT. Its translation is CSARRTGGPGAFF.